This TCR beta chain comes out of a study of blood T cell repertoires in COVID-19 (dated by TCRdb to about 2020). Some background on the complete study: Samples from collaborators originated in the United States, Italy and Spain and spanned both the acute and convalescent phases of COVID-19. The material from the prospective study consisted of cDNA or gDNA derived from T cells, B-cell-depleted T cells, or PBMCs. Subjects who had been exposed to COVID-19, were actively infected with it, or had recovered from it provided the deeply sampled blood TCRbeta repertoires that made up the dataset. The repertoires were released in a freely available public database meant as a resource for research on the immune response to SARS-CoV-2. The samples were drawn from two sources: the first 160 participants of the ongoing ImmuneRACE study, and fewer than 1,500 subjects contributed by 6 global collaborators. Nearly every sample came with metadata listing a de-identified subject ID, COVID-19 status, age in years and sex. Where available, HLA class I and class II types were obtained from metadata supplied by the sample provider rather than from assay-based typing. Study-level results and caveats: Clinical and demographic metadata were provided uncurated, with the amount varying by source and participant.

The immunoSEQ Assay, a bias-controlled multiplex PCR, was used to amplify TCRbeta CDR3 regions from genomic DNA. Per the original workflow: Nucleated cell counts per sample were estimated from amplification of reference gene primers within the assay. To quantify the absolute abundance of each unique TCRbeta CDR3 rearrangement, sequence reads were collapsed and filtered. For each sample, productive Simpson clonality was calculated by taking the square root of Simpson's diversity index across productive rearrangements. Here the immuneACCESS table is served through TCRdb, limited to in-frame sequences with V and J called. Missing clones are a known gap in these copies; in checked studies unresolved V genes cover under half, and the rest lacks a known reason. V and J calls and clone size follow that table, whereas D and trimming were derived from the DNA. The sample table holds 140,000 to 150,000 clones, of which approximately 80% were seen once. Clones ranked in the top ten supply 16% of the sample.

The CDR3 holds 15 amino acids from the cysteine to the valine. The retained sequence is limited to the CDR3, 45 bases, with the frame set at the first base. V gives up 5 bases and J gives up 5 bases, and the segment between their germline ends measures 19 bases. CDR1 MNHEY and CDR2 SMNVEV are derived from the germline V gene (reference sequence). Turning to this clone: Its cognate antigen has yet to be identified. The sample holds no much larger clone one base away, and base qualities are not on file.

Each collaborating institution followed its own protocols to collect whole blood in K2EDTA tubes. Collaborator samples were shipped for TCRbeta analysis as frozen whole blood, isolated PBMCs, or DNA extracted from either sample type. The chain was built from TRBV27 and TRBJ2-7, and the D gene may be TRBD1, 6 bases matching. The specimen was peripheral blood. The sequence derives from a man aged 50 or older with acute or convalescent COVID-19. In nucleotides, the sequence is TGTGCCAGCAGTCTAATCGCAGGGGACCCCAACGAGCAGTACGTC. Its translation is CASSLIAGDPNEQYV.